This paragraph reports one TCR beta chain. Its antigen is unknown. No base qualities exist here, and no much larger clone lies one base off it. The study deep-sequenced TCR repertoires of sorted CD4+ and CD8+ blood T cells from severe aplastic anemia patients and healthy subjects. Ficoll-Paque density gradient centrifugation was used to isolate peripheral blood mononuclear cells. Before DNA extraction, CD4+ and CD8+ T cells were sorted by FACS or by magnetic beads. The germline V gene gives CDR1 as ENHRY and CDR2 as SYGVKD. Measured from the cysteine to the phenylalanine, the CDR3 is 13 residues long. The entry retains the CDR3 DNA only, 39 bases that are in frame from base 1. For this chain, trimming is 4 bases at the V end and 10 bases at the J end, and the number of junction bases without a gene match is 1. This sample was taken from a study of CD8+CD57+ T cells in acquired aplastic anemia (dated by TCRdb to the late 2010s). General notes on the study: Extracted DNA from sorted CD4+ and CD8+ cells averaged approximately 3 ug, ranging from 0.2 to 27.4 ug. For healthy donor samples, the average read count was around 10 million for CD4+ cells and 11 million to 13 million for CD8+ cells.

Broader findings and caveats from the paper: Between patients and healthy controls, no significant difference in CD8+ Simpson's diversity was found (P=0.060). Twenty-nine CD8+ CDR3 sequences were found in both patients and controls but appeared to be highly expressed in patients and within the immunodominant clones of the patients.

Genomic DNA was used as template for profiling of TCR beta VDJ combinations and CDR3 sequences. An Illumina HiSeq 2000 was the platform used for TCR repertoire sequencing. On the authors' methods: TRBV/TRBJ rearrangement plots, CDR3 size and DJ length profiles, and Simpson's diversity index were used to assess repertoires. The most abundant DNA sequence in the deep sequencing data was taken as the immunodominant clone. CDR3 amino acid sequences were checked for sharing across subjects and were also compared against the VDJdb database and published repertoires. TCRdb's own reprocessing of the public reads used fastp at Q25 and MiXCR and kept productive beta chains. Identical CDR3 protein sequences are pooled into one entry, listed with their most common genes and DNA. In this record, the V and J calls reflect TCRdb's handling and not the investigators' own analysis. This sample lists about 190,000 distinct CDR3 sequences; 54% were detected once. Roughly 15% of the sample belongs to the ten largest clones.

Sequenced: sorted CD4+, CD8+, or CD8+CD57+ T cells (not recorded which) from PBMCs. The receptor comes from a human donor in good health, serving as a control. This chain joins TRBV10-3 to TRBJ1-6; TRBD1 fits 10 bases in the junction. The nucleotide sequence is TGTGCCATCAGTGGGACAGGGGGATCACCCCTCCACTTT. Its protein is CAISGTGGSPLHF.